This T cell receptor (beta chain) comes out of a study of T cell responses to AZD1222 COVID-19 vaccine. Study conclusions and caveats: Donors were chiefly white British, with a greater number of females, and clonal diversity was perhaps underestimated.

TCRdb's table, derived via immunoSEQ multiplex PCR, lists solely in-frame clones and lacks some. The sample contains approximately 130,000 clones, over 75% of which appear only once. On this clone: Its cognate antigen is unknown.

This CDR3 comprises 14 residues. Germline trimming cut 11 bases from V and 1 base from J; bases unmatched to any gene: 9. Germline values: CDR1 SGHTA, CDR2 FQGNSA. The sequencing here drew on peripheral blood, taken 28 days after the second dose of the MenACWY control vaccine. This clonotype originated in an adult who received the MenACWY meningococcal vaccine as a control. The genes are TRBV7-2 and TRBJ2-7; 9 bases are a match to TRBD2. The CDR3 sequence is CASGRLAASYEQYF. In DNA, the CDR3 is TGTGCCTCAGGGAGACTAGCGGCGTCCTACGAGCAGTACTTC. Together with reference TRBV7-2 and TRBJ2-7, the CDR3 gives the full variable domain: GAGVSQSPSNKVTEKGKDVELRCDPISGHTALYWYRQSLGQGLEFLIYFQGNSAPDKSGLPSDRFSAERTGGSVSTLTIQRTQQEDSAVYLCASGRLAASYEQYFGPGTRLTVT.